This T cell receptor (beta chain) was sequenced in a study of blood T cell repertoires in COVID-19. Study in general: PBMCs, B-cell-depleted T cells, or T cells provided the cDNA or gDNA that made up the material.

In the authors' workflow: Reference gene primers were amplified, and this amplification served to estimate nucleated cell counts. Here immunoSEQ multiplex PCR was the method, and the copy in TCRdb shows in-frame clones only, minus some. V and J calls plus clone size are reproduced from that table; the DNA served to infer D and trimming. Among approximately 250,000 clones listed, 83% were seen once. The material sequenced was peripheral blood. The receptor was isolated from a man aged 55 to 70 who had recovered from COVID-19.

As DNA, the CDR3 is TGTGCCAGCAGCCGTTCAGGGAACAATGAGCAGTTCTTC. Translation gives CASSRSGNNEQFF. This sequence joins TRBV28 and TRBJ2-1; D perhaps matches TRBD1 (5 bases). V was pared by 6 bases and J by 5 bases, with 11 bases between. Germline V gene lookup returns CDR1 MDHEN and CDR2 SYDVKM. This CDR3 comprises 13 residues.